This is a list of T cell receptor beta chains from one sample in a study of cytomegalovirus exposure and HLA in healthy donors. Here immunoSEQ multiplex PCR was the method, and the copy in TCRdb shows in-frame clones only, minus some. The sample includes about 140,000 clones, just under 80% of them seen just once. What was sequenced was PBMCs. These receptors were taken from a man aged 25 to 40 in good health. Both conserved end residues are part of each CDR3. Fields, in order: J gene, D gene, CDR3 length, clone size, V gene, CDR3 protein, CDR3 DNA. The D gene is left open where the match is weak. Not every row has a clone size; where given, it reads once, few, many or a size class.

j_gene: TRBJ2-7
d_gene: TRBD2
len: 15
abundance: .
v_gene: TRBV27
CDR3aa: CASSPLSGSSYEQYF
CDR3nt: TGTGCCAGCAGTCCCCTGAGCGGGAGCTCCTACGAGCAGTACTTC

j_gene: TRBJ2-5
d_gene: TRBD1
len: 15
abundance: .
v_gene: TRBV7-3
CDR3aa: CASSRTGGSGETQYF
CDR3nt: TGTGCCAGCAGCCGGACAGGGGGCTCGGGCGAGACCCAGTACTTC

j_gene: TRBJ1-1
d_gene: TRBD1
len: 13
abundance: few
v_gene: TRBV10-3
CDR3aa: CAISWTGSTEAFF
CDR3nt: TGTGCCATCAGTTGGACAGGGTCCACTGAAGCTTTCTTT

j_gene: TRBJ2-1
d_gene: TRBD2
len: 14
abundance: .
v_gene: TRBV2
CDR3aa: CASRSGGGYNEQFF
CDR3nt: TGTGCCAGCAGGAGCGGGGGGGGCTACAATGAGCAGTTCTTC

j_gene: TRBJ1-5
d_gene: .
len: 17
abundance: .
v_gene: TRBV4-1
CDR3aa: CASSQDGQTPHIQPQHF
CDR3nt: TGCGCCAGCAGCCAAGATGGGCAGACCCCCCACATTCAGCCCCAGCATTTT

j_gene: TRBJ2-7
d_gene: TRBD2
len: 16
abundance: .
v_gene: TRBV2
CDR3aa: CASSQKGLAGGNEQYF
CDR3nt: TGTGCCAGCAGTCAAAAGGGACTAGCGGGAGGTAACGAGCAGTACTTC

j_gene: TRBJ2-7
d_gene: TRBD2
len: 16
abundance: many
v_gene: TRBV7-8
CDR3aa: CASSSTRSGRAYEQYF
CDR3nt: TGTGCCAGCAGCTCCACCCGGAGCGGGAGGGCCTACGAGCAGTACTTC

j_gene: TRBJ1-1
d_gene: .
len: 13
abundance: few
v_gene: TRBV6-1
CDR3aa: CASSIGEVTEAFF
CDR3nt: TGTGCCAGTTCGATAGGGGAGGTCACTGAAGCTTTCTTT

j_gene: TRBJ2-3
d_gene: TRBD2
len: 15
abundance: .
v_gene: TRBV10-1
CDR3aa: CASIRTSGITDTQYF
CDR3nt: TGCGCCAGCATCCGGACTAGCGGGATAACAGATACGCAGTATTTT

j_gene: TRBJ2-7
d_gene: TRBD1
len: 14
abundance: .
v_gene: TRBV6-1
CDR3aa: CASSEGTGVYEQYF
CDR3nt: TGTGCCAGCAGTGAAGGGACAGGGGTGTACGAGCAGTACTTC

j_gene: TRBJ1-1
d_gene: TRBD1
len: 15
abundance: few
v_gene: TRBV5-1
CDR3aa: CASSSTGQINTEAFF
CDR3nt: TGCGCCAGCAGCTCAACGGGACAGATTAACACTGAAGCTTTCTTT

j_gene: TRBJ2-1
d_gene: .
len: 14
abundance: .
v_gene: TRBV7-2
CDR3aa: CASSNYGSYNEQFF
CDR3nt: TGTGCCAGCAGCAACTATGGTTCCTACAATGAGCAGTTCTTC

j_gene: TRBJ2-5
d_gene: TRBD2
len: 14
abundance: few
v_gene: TRBV6-1
CDR3aa: CASSAGLAGVGQYF
CDR3nt: TGTGCCAGCAGTGCTGGACTAGCGGGAGTAGGCCAGTACTTC

j_gene: TRBJ1-1
d_gene: .
len: 11
abundance: .
v_gene: TRBV29-1
CDR3aa: CSVWDQGEAFF
CDR3nt: TGCAGCGTTTGGGATCAGGGAGAAGCTTTCTTT

j_gene: TRBJ1-2
d_gene: TRBD1
len: 16
abundance: .
v_gene: TRBV28
CDR3aa: CASAGTGTPVGYGYTF
CDR3nt: TGTGCCAGCGCCGGGACAGGAACGCCGGTGGGCTATGGCTACACCTTC

j_gene: TRBJ2-7
d_gene: .
len: 15
abundance: .
v_gene: TRBV11-1
CDR3aa: CASSPRGQGAYEQYF
CDR3nt: TGTGCCAGCAGCCCCCGGGGGCAGGGGGCCTACGAGCAGTACTTC

j_gene: TRBJ2-1
d_gene: TRBD2
len: 16
abundance: .
v_gene: TRBV10-3
CDR3aa: CAIRRGLAGGPGEQFF
CDR3nt: TGTGCCATCAGAAGGGGACTAGCGGGAGGGCCGGGTGAGCAGTTCTTC

j_gene: TRBJ2-6
d_gene: TRBD2
len: 14
abundance: .
v_gene: TRBV4-3
CDR3aa: CASRLAGGANVLTF
CDR3nt: TGCGCCAGCAGACTAGCGGGTGGGGCCAACGTCCTGACTTTC

j_gene: TRBJ1-4
d_gene: .
len: 14
abundance: .
v_gene: TRBV19
CDR3aa: CASSFGRDNEKLFF
CDR3nt: TGTGCCAGTTCTTTTGGACGGGATAATGAAAAACTGTTTTTT

j_gene: TRBJ2-7
d_gene: TRBD1
len: 14
abundance: few
v_gene: TRBV6-5
CDR3aa: CASSWDRGINEQYF
CDR3nt: TGTGCCAGCAGTTGGGACAGGGGTATAAACGAGCAGTACTTC

j_gene: TRBJ1-1
d_gene: .
len: 16
abundance: few
v_gene: TRBV27
CDR3aa: CASSLLGGIKNTEAFF
CDR3nt: TGTGCCAGCAGTTTGCTGGGGGGGATTAAGAACACTGAAGCTTTCTTT

j_gene: TRBJ1-5
d_gene: .
len: 13
abundance: few
v_gene: TRBV7-6
CDR3aa: CASAVSLNQPQHF
CDR3nt: TGTGCCAGTGCTGTCAGTCTCAATCAGCCCCAGCATTTT

j_gene: TRBJ2-2
d_gene: TRBD1
len: 14
abundance: .
v_gene: TRBV7-9
CDR3aa: CVSSPDRVNGELFF
CDR3nt: TGTGTCAGCAGCCCGGACAGGGTGAACGGGGAGCTGTTTTTT

j_gene: TRBJ2-5
d_gene: TRBD1
len: 14
abundance: .
v_gene: TRBV19
CDR3aa: CASSIAQGGETQYF
CDR3nt: TGTGCCAGTAGTATAGCACAGGGGGGCGAGACCCAGTACTTC

j_gene: TRBJ2-7
d_gene: TRBD1
len: 14
abundance: .
v_gene: TRBV6-5
CDR3aa: CASSSGTVTYEQYF
CDR3nt: TGTGCCAGCAGTTCAGGGACAGTGACTTACGAGCAGTACTTC

j_gene: TRBJ2-7
d_gene: TRBD2
len: 12
abundance: once
v_gene: TRBV10-3
CDR3aa: CAIQRGTYEQYF
CDR3nt: TGTGCCATCCAGCGGGGAACCTACGAGCAGTACTTC

j_gene: TRBJ1-1
d_gene: .
len: 11
abundance: .
v_gene: TRBV5-5
CDR3aa: CAYGGNTEAFF
CDR3nt: TGTGCCTACGGGGGGAACACTGAAGCTTTCTTT

j_gene: TRBJ1-4
d_gene: .
len: 17
abundance: few
v_gene: TRBV5-4
CDR3aa: CASSLAGRGLTNEKLFF
CDR3nt: TGTGCCAGCAGCTTGGCGGGCAGGGGATTGACTAATGAAAAACTGTTTTTT

j_gene: TRBJ2-1
d_gene: TRBD1
len: 16
abundance: .
v_gene: TRBV7-2
CDR3aa: CASSSAQGRGRNEQFF
CDR3nt: TGTGCCAGCAGCTCGGCCCAGGGCAGGGGGAGAAATGAGCAGTTCTTC

j_gene: TRBJ2-7
d_gene: .
len: 16
abundance: .
v_gene: TRBV4-3
CDR3aa: CASSQVASERRYEQYF
CDR3nt: TGCGCCAGCAGCCAAGTGGCCTCGGAGCGGCGCTACGAGCAGTACTTC

j_gene: TRBJ2-1
d_gene: TRBD1
len: 14
abundance: .
v_gene: TRBV27
CDR3aa: CASSLKGAGYEQFF
CDR3nt: TGTGCCAGCAGTTTGAAGGGGGCCGGTTATGAGCAGTTCTTC

j_gene: TRBJ2-7
d_gene: TRBD2
len: 13
abundance: .
v_gene: TRBV13
CDR3aa: CASSVGLVHEQYF
CDR3nt: TGTGCCAGCAGCGTAGGACTAGTCCACGAGCAGTACTTC

j_gene: TRBJ2-3
d_gene: TRBD2
len: 19
abundance: few
v_gene: TRBV27
CDR3aa: CASRPLGTSGSWGTDTQYF
CDR3nt: TGTGCCAGCAGGCCCCTCGGGACTAGCGGGAGTTGGGGGACAGATACGCAGTATTTT

j_gene: TRBJ2-2
d_gene: TRBD1
len: 15
abundance: .
v_gene: TRBV4-1
CDR3aa: CASSPHRGDTGELFF
CDR3nt: TGCGCCAGCAGCCCTCACAGGGGGGACACCGGGGAGCTGTTTTTT

j_gene: TRBJ2-7
d_gene: TRBD2
len: 16
abundance: .
v_gene: TRBV28
CDR3aa: CASSSPGTSGMGEQYF
CDR3nt: TGTGCCAGCAGTTCTCCCGGGACTAGCGGGATGGGGGAGCAGTACTTC

j_gene: TRBJ2-4
d_gene: TRBD1
len: 14
abundance: .
v_gene: TRBV7-9
CDR3aa: CSSSPDRGGDIQYF
CDR3nt: TGTTCCAGCAGCCCGGACAGGGGAGGAGACATTCAGTACTTC

j_gene: TRBJ1-1
d_gene: .
len: 14
abundance: .
v_gene: TRBV5-1
CDR3aa: CASSFGGDFGEAFF
CDR3nt: TGCGCCAGCAGCTTTGGAGGGGATTTCGGTGAAGCTTTCTTT

j_gene: TRBJ2-5
d_gene: TRBD2
len: 14
abundance: .
v_gene: TRBV27
CDR3aa: CASSSVAGKETQYF
CDR3nt: TGTGCCAGCAGTTCCGTAGCGGGCAAAGAGACCCAGTACTTC

j_gene: TRBJ1-2
d_gene: TRBD1
len: 14
abundance: .
v_gene: TRBV6-1
CDR3aa: CASSEPGQGWSYTF
CDR3nt: TGTGCCAGCAGTGAACCGGGACAGGGTTGGAGTTACACCTTC

j_gene: TRBJ2-1
d_gene: .
len: 14
abundance: .
v_gene: TRBV27
CDR3aa: CASSRYRDYNEQFF
CDR3nt: TGTGCCAGCAGTCGCTACCGGGACTACAATGAGCAGTTCTTC

j_gene: TRBJ2-3
d_gene: TRBD2
len: 18
abundance: .
v_gene: TRBV4-3
CDR3aa: CASSQDAEREIITDTQYF
CDR3nt: TGCGCCAGCAGCCAAGACGCTGAGCGGGAGATAATCACAGATACGCAGTATTTT

j_gene: TRBJ2-7
d_gene: .
len: 13
abundance: few
v_gene: TRBV7-9
CDR3aa: CASSLLASYEQYF
CDR3nt: TGTGCCAGCAGCTTACTTGCTTCCTACGAGCAGTACTTC

j_gene: TRBJ2-7
d_gene: TRBD2
len: 17
abundance: .
v_gene: TRBV4-1
CDR3aa: CASSQVPLAGGRYEQYF
CDR3nt: TGCGCCAGCAGCCAAGTCCCACTAGCGGGAGGTCGGTACGAGCAGTACTTC

j_gene: TRBJ2-2
d_gene: .
len: 14
abundance: .
v_gene: TRBV7-3
CDR3aa: CASSLQGNTGELFF
CDR3nt: TGTGCCAGCAGCTTACAGGGTAACACCGGGGAGCTGTTTTTT

j_gene: TRBJ2-2
d_gene: TRBD2
len: 15
abundance: .
v_gene: TRBV4-1
CDR3aa: CASSQSSGKPGELFF
CDR3nt: TGCGCCAGCAGCCAGAGTAGCGGGAAGCCCGGGGAGCTGTTTTTT